This T cell receptor beta chain was sequenced in a study of T cell responses to AZD1222 COVID-19 vaccine. Points from the study as a whole: In a largely white British group with more females than males, clonal diversity was possibly underestimated. Spike-specific TCR breadth and depth were elevated following two AZD1222 doses. In the spike-specific TCR repertoire, nearly half reportedly target unmutated variant regions.

A note on this clone: The target antigen is unknown.

Clones were sequenced by immunoSEQ multiplex PCR, and TCRdb holds only the in-frame ones, with some missing. The sample shows 60,000 to 70,000 clones, 80% to 90% of them seen only once. The CDR3 length is 13 residues. The ends were cut back, 4 bases at V and 8 bases at J, with 11 bases in the middle. This chain joins TRBV12-3 or TRBV12-4 and TRBJ2-2, with D uncertain. The sequenced sample was peripheral blood, obtained on day 0 of AZD1222 vaccination. This receptor was taken from an adult in good health. The CDR3: CASSWRESGELFF. The CDR3 bases are TGTGCCAGCAGTTGGAGAGAGTCGGGGGAGCTGTTTTTT.